These T cell receptor beta chains were read from a single sample in a study of vaccination effects on CD4 cells after COVID-19. Here immunoSEQ multiplex PCR was the method, and the copy in TCRdb shows in-frame clones only, minus some. The sample has about 31,000 clones; almost 75% are singletons. Their antigens remain unidentified. The sequencing used CD4+ T cells from PBMCs cultured with HCoV-229E spike peptides, collected after COVID-19 vaccination. The receptors were sampled from a human donor who received a COVID-19 vaccine. The CDR3 runs from the conserved cysteine through the conserved F or W. D genes are given only for firm matches. Clone size is shown for a subset of rows, as once, few, many or a class of expanded clone.

- | TRBJ2-7 | TRBV10-3 | few | CAIMKGQYEQYF | TGTGCCATAATGAAAGGACAGTACGAGCAGTACTTC
- | TRBJ1-1 | TRBV12-3/TRBV12-4 | few | CASSVTQNTEAFF | TGTGCCAGCAGTGTCACACAGAACACTGAAGCTTTCTTT
- | TRBJ2-7 | TRBV7-9 | - | CASMGSGYEQYF | TGTGCCAGCATGGGGTCTGGTTACGAGCAGTACTTC
TRBD1 | TRBJ1-6 | TRBV5-1 | - | CASSRGTGEHSPLHF | TGCGCCAGCAGCCGTGGGACAGGGGAACACTCACCCCTCCACTTT
TRBD2 | TRBJ2-7 | TRBV19 | - | CASSVNPGTSGMKQYF | TGTGCCAGTAGTGTCAACCCGGGGACTAGCGGGATGAAGCAGTACTTC
TRBD2 | TRBJ2-1 | TRBV3-1/TRBV3-2 | once | CASSPTSGGAREQFF | TGTGCCAGCAGCCCGACTAGCGGGGGGGCCAGGGAGCAGTTCTTC
TRBD1 | TRBJ1-1 | TRBV28 | - | CASSLYDREATEAFF | TGTGCCAGCAGTTTATATGACAGGGAGGCCACTGAAGCTTTCTTT
TRBD1 | TRBJ1-6 | TRBV10-1 | - | CASSLRQGNSPLHF | TGCGCCAGCAGCCTAAGACAGGGAAATTCACCCCTCCACTTT
- | TRBJ1-5 | TRBV7-2 | - | CASSPVWSQPQHF | TGTGCCAGCAGCCCCGTATGGAGTCAGCCCCAGCATTTT
TRBD1 | TRBJ1-6 | TRBV5-6 | - | CASSRSTGVGSPLHF | TGTGCCAGCAGCCGGTCGACAGGGGTAGGTTCACCCCTCCACTTT
- | TRBJ2-2 | TRBV12-3/TRBV12-4 | - | CASSHPVSGELFF | TGTGCCAGCAGCCACCCCGTCTCCGGGGAGCTGTTTTTT
TRBD1 | TRBJ2-5 | TRBV4-1 | few | CASSQDRTGQETQYF | TGCGCCAGCAGCCAAGATCGGACAGGGCAAGAGACCCAGTACTTC
- | TRBJ1-1 | TRBV11-3 | - | CASSPLITSDKNTEAFF | TGTGCCAGCAGCCCTCTTATCACGTCAGACAAGAACACTGAAGCTTTCTTT
- | TRBJ1-5 | TRBV3-1/TRBV3-2 | - | CASSQGPGDSNQPQHF | TGTGCCAGCAGCCAAGGGCCCGGGGATAGCAATCAGCCCCAGCATTTT
TRBD1 | TRBJ1-3 | TRBV29-1 | - | CSVVDRAWGGNTIYF | TGCAGCGTTGTTGACAGGGCCTGGGGTGGAAACACCATATATTTT
- | TRBJ1-2 | TRBV3-1/TRBV3-2 | - | CASSQGLGVPGGYTF | TGTGCCAGCAGCCAAGGCCTCGGAGTTCCAGGCGGCTACACCTTC
TRBD1 | TRBJ1-5 | TRBV6-2/TRBV6-3 | - | CASSSGTGGPINNQPQHF | TGTGCCAGCAGTTCTGGGACAGGGGGCCCAATTAACAATCAGCCCCAGCATTTT
- | TRBJ2-7 | TRBV6-6 | once | CASSKDRTSPEQYF | TGTGCCAGCAGCAAGGACCGAACCTCCCCCGAGCAGTACTTC
TRBD1 | TRBJ2-3 | TRBV10-3 | - | CAIGRDRPTDTQYF | TGTGCCATCGGCCGGGACAGACCCACAGATACGCAGTATTTT
- | TRBJ1-1 | TRBV18 | - | CASSPMDNPRGTEAFF | TGTGCCAGCTCACCGATGGACAACCCGAGGGGCACTGAAGCTTTCTTT
- | TRBJ1-1 | TRBV10-3 | - | CAISFRSGTEAFF | TGTGCCATCAGTTTCAGGTCAGGCACTGAAGCTTTCTTT
- | TRBJ2-7 | TRBV19 | once | CASSNRDYEQYF | TGTGCCAGTAGTAACAGGGACTACGAGCAGTACTTC
TRBD2 | TRBJ2-1 | TRBV27 | - | CASSLSTSQGGRNMDEQFF | TGTGCCAGCAGTTTATCGACGTCACAAGGCGGGAGGAACATGGATGAGCAGTTCTTC
- | TRBJ1-2 | TRBV6-5 | - | CASSYSERGHGYTF | TGTGCCAGCAGTTACTCGGAGCGGGGTCATGGCTACACCTTC